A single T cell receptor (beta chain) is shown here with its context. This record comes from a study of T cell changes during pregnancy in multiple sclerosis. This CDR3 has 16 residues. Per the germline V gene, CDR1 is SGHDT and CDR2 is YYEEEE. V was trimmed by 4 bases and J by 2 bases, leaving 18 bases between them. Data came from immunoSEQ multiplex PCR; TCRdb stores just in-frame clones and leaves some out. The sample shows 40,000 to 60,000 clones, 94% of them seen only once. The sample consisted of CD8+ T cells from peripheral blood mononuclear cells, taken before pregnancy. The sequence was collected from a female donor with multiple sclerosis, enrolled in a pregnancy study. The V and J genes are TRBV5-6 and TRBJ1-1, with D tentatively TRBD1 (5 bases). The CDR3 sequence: CASSLLRTGDNTEAFF. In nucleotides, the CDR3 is TGTGCCAGCAGCCTCCTAAGGACGGGGGATAACACTGAAGCTTTCTTT.